In this sample, the clone carrying this TCR beta chain turned up many times. Its antigen is unidentified. This sample is part of a study of early T cells in non-severe SARS-CoV-2 infection. Study-wide results and caveats: VDJdb matching skewed toward anti-spike CD8 responses, missing private and CD4 specificities.

Each single cDNA molecule received a unique molecular identifier. TCRdb re-called the 5' RACE reads through MiXCR, storing one row per CDR3 protein. Of about 22,000 distinct CDR3 sequences detected, over 4% appear once; the ten largest clones hold roughly 7.7%. The trim removed 5 bases at V and 2 bases at J, leaving 6 bases unmatched. CDR1 and CDR2 from the germline V gene are SGHTA and FQGNSA. The CDR3 extends over 15 amino acids. The TCR comes from an adult who was a healthcare worker with PCR-confirmed SARS-CoV-2 infection or an uninfected control (not recorded which). This chain uses TRBV7-2 with TRBJ2-3; 8 bases fit TRBD2. The sample taken for sequencing was whole blood. The CDR3 region has the DNA TGTGCCAGCAGCCGGTGGCGGGGGGTCACAGATACGCAGTATTTT. It is translated as CASSRWRGVTDTQYF.